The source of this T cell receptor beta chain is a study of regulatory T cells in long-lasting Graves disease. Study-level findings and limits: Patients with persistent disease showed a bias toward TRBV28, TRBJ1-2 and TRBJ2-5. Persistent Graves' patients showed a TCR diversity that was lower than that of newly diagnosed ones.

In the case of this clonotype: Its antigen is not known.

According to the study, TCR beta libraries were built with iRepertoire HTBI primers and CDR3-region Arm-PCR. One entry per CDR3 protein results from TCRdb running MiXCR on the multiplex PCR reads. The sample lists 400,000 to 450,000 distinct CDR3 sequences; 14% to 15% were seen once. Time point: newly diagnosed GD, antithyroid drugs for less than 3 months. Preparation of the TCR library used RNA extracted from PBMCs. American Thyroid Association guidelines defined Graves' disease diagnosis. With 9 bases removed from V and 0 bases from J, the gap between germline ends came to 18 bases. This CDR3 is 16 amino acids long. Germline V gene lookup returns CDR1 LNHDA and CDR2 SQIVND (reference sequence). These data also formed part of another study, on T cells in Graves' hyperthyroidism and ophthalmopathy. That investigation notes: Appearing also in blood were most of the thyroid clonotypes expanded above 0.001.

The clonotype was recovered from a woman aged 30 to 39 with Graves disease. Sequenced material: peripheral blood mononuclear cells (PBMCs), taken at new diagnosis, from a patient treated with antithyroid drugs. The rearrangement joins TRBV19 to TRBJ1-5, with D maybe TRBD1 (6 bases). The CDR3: CASQGPGSYSNQPQHF. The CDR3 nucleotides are TGTGCCAGCCAGGGGCCTGGGAGCTATAGCAATCAGCCCCAGCATTTT.